These T cell receptor beta chains were read from a single sample in a study of vaccination and CD4 T cells after COVID-19. TCRdb reprocessed the PCR reads with MiXCR, giving one entry per CDR3 protein. The table includes over 10,000 distinct CDR3 sequences, 35% to 40% detected once. What these receptors recognize is not known. Specimen: cultured CD4+ T cells from blood. These receptors came from a human donor with COVID-19. Both conserved end residues are part of each CDR3. The D gene is left open where the match is weak. Clone size, where shown, is once, few, many, or a class for clones that have expanded.

TRBJ1-1	TRBV10-3	NA	NA	CATTYGNGVNTEAFF	TGTGCCACGACCTACGGGAATGGGGTTAACACTGAAGCTTTCTTT
TRBJ2-7	TRBV20-1	NA	NA	CSAPSESRSYEQYF	TGCAGTGCCCCCTCTGAGAGCCGATCCTACGAGCAGTACTTC
TRBJ1-2	TRBV6-2/TRBV6-3	NA	few	CASSSLQNKSYGYTF	TGTGCCAGCAGTTCCCTCCAGAACAAGAGCTATGGCTACACCTTC
TRBJ1-2	TRBV11-2	NA	few	CASRRDRGFYGYTF	TGTGCCAGCAGGCGAGATAGGGGCTTCTATGGCTACACCTTC
TRBJ2-7	TRBV20-1	NA	few	CSARPSIGEQYF	TGCAGTGCTAGACCCTCGATTGGCGAGCAGTACTTC
TRBJ1-5	TRBV20-1	NA	NA	CSATETGDNQPQHF	TGCAGTGCTACCGAGACAGGAGACAATCAGCCCCAGCATTTT
TRBJ1-2	TRBV25-1	NA	few	CASTTGREYGYTF	TGTGCCAGCACTACGGGGCGCGAGTATGGCTACACCTTC
TRBJ2-1	TRBV20-1	NA	NA	CSAVPGGSPSYNEQFF	TGCAGTGCGGTGCCCGGCGGGTCTCCCTCCTACAATGAGCAGTTCTTC
TRBJ1-4	TRBV6-5	NA	NA	CASSYSGGRGNEKLFF	TGTGCCAGCAGTTACTCGGGGGGAAGGGGAAATGAAAAACTGTTTTTT
TRBJ2-3	TRBV5-1	TRBD2	NA	CASSLGTAGGLTDTQYF	TGCGCCAGCAGCTTGGGCACGGCGGGGGGCCTCACAGATACGCAGTATTTT
TRBJ1-1	TRBV20-1	NA	NA	CSARDWSGRWTEAFF	TGCAGTGCTAGAGATTGGTCTGGGAGGTGGACTGAAGCTTTCTTT
TRBJ1-2	TRBV12-3/TRBV12-4	TRBD1	NA	CASSSTGRVYGYTF	TGTGCCAGCAGCTCGACAGGGCGGGTCTATGGCTACACCTTC
TRBJ1-2	TRBV6-1	NA	few	CATGDGGGYGYTF	TGTGCCACGGGGGATGGAGGGGGCTATGGCTACACCTTC
TRBJ1-6	TRBV27	NA	NA	CASRLALDLGARNSPLHF	TGTGCCAGCAGGCTAGCTCTCGACCTCGGGGCCAGGAATTCACCCCTCCACTTT
TRBJ1-2	TRBV11-2	TRBD1	NA	CASSLGQGTYGYTF	TGTGCCAGCAGCTTAGGACAGGGGACCTATGGCTACACCTTC
TRBJ1-6	TRBV5-1	TRBD1	few	CASSPRGQGNSPLHF	TGCGCCAGCAGCCCAAGGGGACAGGGGAATTCACCCCTCCACTTT
TRBJ1-6	TRBV15	NA	NA	CATSKKAGEAYNSPLHF	TGTGCCACCAGCAAGAAAGCAGGGGAGGCCTATAATTCACCCCTCCACTTT
TRBJ1-6	TRBV20-1	NA	few	CSARESSSYNSPLHF	TGCAGTGCTAGAGAATCCAGCTCCTATAATTCACCCCTCCACTTT
TRBJ2-2	TRBV27	TRBD2	NA	CASSSFLAGGRGGELFF	TGTGCCAGCAGTTCCTTTCTAGCGGGGGGACGAGGCGGGGAGCTGTTTTTT
TRBJ2-3	TRBV28	NA	NA	CASRYTGTVSTDTQYF	TGTGCCAGCAGGTATACAGGGACTGTATCCACAGATACGCAGTATTTT
TRBJ1-1	TRBV7-9	TRBD1	few	CASSPGQGGTEAFF	TGTGCCAGCAGCCCGGGACAGGGAGGCACTGAAGCTTTCTTT
TRBJ1-5	TRBV10-3	NA	few	CAIADRLNQPQHF	TGTGCCATCGCCGACAGACTTAATCAGCCCCAGCATTTT